Following are 5 T cell receptor beta chains from one sample sequenced in a study of OX40 agonist ivuxolimab in advanced cancers. Using immunoSEQ multiplex PCR, the repertoire was profiled, and TCRdb retains in-frame clones only, with some absent. In the table there are some 100,000 clones, roughly four fifths of which are singletons. The sequencing here drew on CD4+ or CD8+ T cells sorted from blood, taken in a trial of the OX40 agonist ivuxolimab. The receptors here all came from an adult with an advanced solid tumor such as melanoma, head and neck, liver or kidney cancer.

The chain links TRBV19 to TRBJ1-1; no clear D gene. The CDR3 is 15 residues long. The germline V and J ends were trimmed by 0 bases and 1 base, with 9 bases remaining between them. Germline V CDR1 and CDR2: LNHDA, SQIVND (reference sequence). CDR3: CASSIDLGWNTEAFF. The CDR3 region has the DNA TGTGCCAGTAGTATAGACCTCGGCTGGAACACTGAAGCTTTCTTT.

Comments on this clone: The germline gene is not matched at one end of the junction; a read error may be the cause. The V gene is TRBV5-1, the J gene TRBJ1-4; tentative D call: TRBD1 (5 bases). CDR3 size: 14 residues. Germline assignment: CDR1 SGHRS and CDR2 YFSETQ. The CDR3 reads CASSLGQGVEKLFF. The CDR3 DNA is TGTGCCAGCAGCTTGGGGCAGGGAGTTGAAAAACTGTTTTTT.

The rearrangement links TRBV4-3 to TRBJ1-2; weak D call: TRBD1 (5 bases). The CDR3 loop spans 14 amino acids. The germline gives CDR1 LGHNA, CDR2 YSLEER. Trimming pared 4 bases from V and 3 bases from J, leaving 12 bases between. CDR3 region: CASSLFGGDYGYTF. Here the CDR3 DNA reads TGCGCCAGCAGCCTCTTTGGGGGAGACTATGGCTACACCTTC.

This sequence joins TRBV19 and TRBJ2-7; no clear D gene. Trimming left V 4 bases short and J 2 bases short, with 12 bases between. Germline V gives CDR1 LNHDA, CDR2 SQIVND (reference sequence). The CDR3 sequence is 14 residues long. The DNA of the CDR3 is TGTGCCAGTAGTAGGATAGACACACCCTACGAGCAGTACTTC. Protein: CASSRIDTPYEQYF.

The chain links TRBV11-3 to TRBJ2-3; 8 nucleotides align to TRBD1. The germline V gene encodes CDR1 SGHNT and CDR2 YENEEA. Trimming took 5 bases from V and 4 from J; bases not matched to a gene: 11. This CDR3 spans 16 amino acids. The CDR3 protein is CASSPGQGLVADTQYF. In nucleotides, the CDR3 is TGTGCCAGCAGCCCCGGACAGGGCCTAGTCGCAGATACGCAGTATTTT.